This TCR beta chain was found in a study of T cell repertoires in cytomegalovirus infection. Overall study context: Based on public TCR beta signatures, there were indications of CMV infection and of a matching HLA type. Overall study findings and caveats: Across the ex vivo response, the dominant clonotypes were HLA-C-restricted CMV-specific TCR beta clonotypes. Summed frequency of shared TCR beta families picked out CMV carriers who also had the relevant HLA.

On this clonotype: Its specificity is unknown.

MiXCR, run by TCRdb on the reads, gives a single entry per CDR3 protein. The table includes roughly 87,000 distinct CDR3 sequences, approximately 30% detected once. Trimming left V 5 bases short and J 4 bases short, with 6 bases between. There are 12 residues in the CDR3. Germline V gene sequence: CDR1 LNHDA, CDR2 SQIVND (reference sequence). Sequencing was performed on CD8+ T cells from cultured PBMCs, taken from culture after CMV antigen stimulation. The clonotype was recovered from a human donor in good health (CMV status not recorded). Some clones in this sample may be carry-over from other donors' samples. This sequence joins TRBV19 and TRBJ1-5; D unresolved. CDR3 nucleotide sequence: TGTGCCAGTAGTCCGTATAATCAGCCCCAGCATTTT. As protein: CASSPYNQPQHF.